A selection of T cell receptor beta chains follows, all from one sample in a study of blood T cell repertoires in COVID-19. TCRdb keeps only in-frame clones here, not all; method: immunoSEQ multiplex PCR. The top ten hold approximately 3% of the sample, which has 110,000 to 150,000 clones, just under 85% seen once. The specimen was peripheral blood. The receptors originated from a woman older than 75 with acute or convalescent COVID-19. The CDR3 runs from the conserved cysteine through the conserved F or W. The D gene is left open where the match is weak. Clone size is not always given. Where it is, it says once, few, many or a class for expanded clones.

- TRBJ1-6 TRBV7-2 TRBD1 CASSLLTGANSPLHF TGTGCCAGCAGCTTACTGACAGGGGCTAATTCACCCCTCCACTTT
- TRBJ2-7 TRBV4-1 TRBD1 CASSPLRGPGHGYEQYF TGCGCCAGCAGCCCCCTCAGGGGGCCGGGGCACGGTTACGAGCAGTACTTC
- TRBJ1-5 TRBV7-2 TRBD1 CASSPRLPGTASNQPQHF TGTGCCAGCAGCCCTAGGCTACCTGGGACAGCTAGCAATCAGCCCCAGCATTTT
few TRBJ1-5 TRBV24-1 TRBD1 CATSDLRQGQPQHF TGTGCCACCAGTGATTTGCGACAGGGCCAGCCCCAGCATTTT
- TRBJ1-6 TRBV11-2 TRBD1 CASSSWGQGARDSPLHF TGTGCCAGCAGCTCGTGGGGTCAGGGGGCAAGGGATTCACCCCTCCACTTT
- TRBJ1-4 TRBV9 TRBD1 CASSVEGQANEKLFF TGTGCCAGCAGCGTGGAAGGACAGGCAAATGAAAAACTGTTTTTT
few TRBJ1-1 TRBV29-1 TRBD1 CSVDPPGQGTEAFF TGCAGCGTGGACCCCCCAGGACAGGGGACTGAAGCTTTCTTT
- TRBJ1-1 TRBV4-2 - CASSRAGGNTEAFF TGTGCCAGCAGCCGGGCGGGGGGGAACACTGAAGCTTTCTTT
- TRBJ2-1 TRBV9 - CASSKSSGSYNEQFF TGTGCCAGCAGCAAGTCCAGCGGCTCCTACAATGAGCAGTTCTTC
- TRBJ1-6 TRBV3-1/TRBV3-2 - CASSQGPDNSPLHF TGTGCCAGCAGCCAAGGTCCAGATAATTCACCCCTCCACTTT
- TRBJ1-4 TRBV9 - CASSPTPRVRTAGVEEKLFF TGTGCCAGCAGCCCCACTCCCCGAGTCCGCACTGCCGGAGTAGAAGAAAAACTGTTTTTT
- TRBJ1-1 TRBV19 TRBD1 CASSIRDRANTEAFF TGTGCCAGTAGTATTCGAGACAGGGCGAACACTGAAGCTTTCTTT
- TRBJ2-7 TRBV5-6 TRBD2 CASTPWGGWLYEQYF TGTGCCAGCACCCCTTGGGGGGGGTGGCTCTACGAGCAGTACTTC